The clone carrying this TCR beta chain has a single count. Germline loops: CDR1 SGHTA, CDR2 FQGNSA. The V gene end was trimmed by 3 bases and the J gene end by 10 bases; junction bases not matched to a gene: 4. CDR3 length: 12 residues. This sample is drawn from a study of control samples from healthy donors and cancer patients. Clones were read by immunoSEQ multiplex PCR, and TCRdb kept only the in-frame ones, dropping some. The table lists tens of thousands of clones, roughly 82% of them singletons. The gene calls are TRBV7-2 and TRBJ1-1; 8 nucleotides agree with TRBD1. The clonotype comes from a man over 45 in good health. The sequenced sample consisted of blood. The CDR3 sequence is CASSFRTGLAFF. In nucleotides, the CDR3 is TGTGCCAGCAGCTTTAGGACAGGGTTAGCTTTCTTT.